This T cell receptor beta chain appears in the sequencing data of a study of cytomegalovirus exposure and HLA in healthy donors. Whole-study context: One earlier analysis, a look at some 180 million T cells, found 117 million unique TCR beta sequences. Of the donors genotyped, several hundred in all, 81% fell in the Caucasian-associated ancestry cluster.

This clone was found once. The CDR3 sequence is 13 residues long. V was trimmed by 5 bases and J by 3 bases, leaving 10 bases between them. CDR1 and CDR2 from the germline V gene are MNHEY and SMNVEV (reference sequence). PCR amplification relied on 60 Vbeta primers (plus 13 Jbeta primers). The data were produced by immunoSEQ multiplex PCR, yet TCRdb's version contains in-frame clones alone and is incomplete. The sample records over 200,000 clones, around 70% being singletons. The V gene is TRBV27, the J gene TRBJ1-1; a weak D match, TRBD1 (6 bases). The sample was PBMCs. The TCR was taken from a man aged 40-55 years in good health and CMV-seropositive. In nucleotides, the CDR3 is TGTGCCAGCAGTGAGGGGGGGTACACTGAAGCTTTCTTT. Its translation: CASSEGGYTEAFF.